This record covers a single T cell receptor beta chain. The source of the sample is a study of blood T cell repertoires in COVID-19. Sequencing used immunoSEQ multiplex PCR; TCRdb keeps in-frame clones, though not all of them. The data hold approximately 99,000 clones, with 85% to 90% observed a single time. In germline, CDR1 is LNHNV, CDR2 YYDKDF (reference sequence). The CDR3 is 16 residues long. After removal of 2 bases from V and 4 bases from J, the junction contained 7 bases not matched to a gene. The source material was peripheral blood. This chain joins TRBV15 and TRBJ2-2; 7 bases are shared with TRBD1. The TCR sequence derives from a man in his forties or fifties with COVID-19, enrolled during active disease. For the CDR3, the DNA is TGTGCCACCAGCAGACCCGGGACAGAAGTCACCGGGGAGCTGTTTTTT. Its translation: CATSRPGTEVTGELFF.